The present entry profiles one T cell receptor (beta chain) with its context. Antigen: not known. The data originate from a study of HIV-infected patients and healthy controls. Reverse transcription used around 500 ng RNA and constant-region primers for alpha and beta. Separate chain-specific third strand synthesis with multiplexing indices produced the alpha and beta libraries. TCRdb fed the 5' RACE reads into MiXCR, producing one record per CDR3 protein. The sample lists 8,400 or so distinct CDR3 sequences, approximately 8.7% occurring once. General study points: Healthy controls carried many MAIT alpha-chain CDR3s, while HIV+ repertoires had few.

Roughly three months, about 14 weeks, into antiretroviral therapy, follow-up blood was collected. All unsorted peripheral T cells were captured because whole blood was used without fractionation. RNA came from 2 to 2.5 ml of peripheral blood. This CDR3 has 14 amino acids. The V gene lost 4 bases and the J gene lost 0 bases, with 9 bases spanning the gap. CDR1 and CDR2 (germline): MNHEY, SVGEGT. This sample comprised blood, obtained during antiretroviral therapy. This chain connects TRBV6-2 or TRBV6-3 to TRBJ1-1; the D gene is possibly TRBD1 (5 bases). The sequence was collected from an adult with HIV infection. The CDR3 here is CASSSPQVNTEAFF. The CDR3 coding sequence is TGTGCCAGCAGTTCCCCACAGGTGAACACTGAAGCTTTCTTT.